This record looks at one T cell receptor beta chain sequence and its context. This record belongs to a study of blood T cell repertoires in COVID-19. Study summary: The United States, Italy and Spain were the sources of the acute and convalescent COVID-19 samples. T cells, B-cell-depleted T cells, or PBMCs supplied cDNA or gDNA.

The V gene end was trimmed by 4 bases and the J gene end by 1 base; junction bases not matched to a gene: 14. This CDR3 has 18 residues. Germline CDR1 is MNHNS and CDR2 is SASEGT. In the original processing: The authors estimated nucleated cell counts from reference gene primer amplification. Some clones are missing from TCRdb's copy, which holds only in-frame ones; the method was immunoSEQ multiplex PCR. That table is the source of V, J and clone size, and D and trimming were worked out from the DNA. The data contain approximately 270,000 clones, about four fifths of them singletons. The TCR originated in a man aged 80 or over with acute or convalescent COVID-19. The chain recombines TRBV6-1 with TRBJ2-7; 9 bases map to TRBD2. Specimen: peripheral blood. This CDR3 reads CASSVGSSGGSPSYEQYF. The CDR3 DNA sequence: TGTGCCAGCAGTGTTGGGAGTAGCGGGGGCTCCCCATCCTACGAGCAGTACTTC.